This TCR beta chain is from a study of cytomegalovirus exposure and HLA in healthy donors (dated by TCRdb to about 2017). General notes on the study: An earlier analysis of several hundred of the donors reported about 250 Gb of sequence data and 100 million to 130 million unique TCR beta sequences from around 200 million T cells. An early release covering approximately 600 HLA-typed donors comprised about 300 gigabases of sequencing data and about 90 million unique TCR sequences. The genetic ancestry cluster associated with self-reported Caucasian donors included roughly four fifths of the approximately 410 genotyped donors. The aim of the study was to test whether cataloging public T cell receptors could identify signatures of past pathogen exposure. The study used immunosequencing to profile the T cell repertoires of hundreds of subjects and linked those repertoires to cytomegalovirus serostatus. Besides the first cohort of 500 to 700 subjects, a separate validation cohort made up of 95 to 150 different subjects was used. To predict cytomegalovirus infection status, the study brought together high-throughput TCR immunosequencing, statistical association of individual TCRs with disease status, and machine learning. In a later analysis, previously published TCR beta repertoires from 666 donors were re-analyzed and high-resolution HLA genotyping was added so that TCR occurrence patterns could be studied. Rather than drawing on any new phenotypic data, the later analysis identified candidate immune exposures from TCR beta sequences and the way those sequences occurred across donors. An earlier analysis of about 620 of the donors applied high-throughput TCR beta sequencing to assess whether each TCR beta V gene segment acted as functional or pseudogenic. Donor age, sex, ethnicity and CMV serostatus were compiled together with the repertoire data. A later genetic analysis used genome-wide SNP genotypes for about 60% of the roughly 700 donors, treating that subset as a discovery cohort. Every repertoire in the discovery cohort had been generated on one and the same sequencing platform. HLA typing covered class I and class II loci at four-digit resolution. Typing coverage differed by locus: A, B, C, DRB1 and DQB1 were typed in about 620-630 donors, DQA1 in roughly 510, DPA1 in roughly 590, and DPB1 in about 450. Several DR-DQ haplotypes were handled as single units for association and clustering, since linkage in the cohort was strong. Across some 400 genotyped donors of the cohort, an average of about 220,000 unique TCR beta nucleotide sequences per donor were sequenced, and approximately 17% of those sequences were non-productive.

Receptors were amplified or captured by the immunoSEQ multiplex PCR assay. For the multiplex PCR, a mixture combining 60 forward primers for TCR Vbeta segments and 13 reverse primers for TCR Jbeta segments was used. The CDR3 region of rearranged TCR beta genes was amplified from genomic DNA by a multiplex PCR assay. Amplified TCR beta libraries were sequenced as 87-base-pair reads on the Illumina HiSeq System. The original methods were these. In a later analysis, tens of millions of unique TCR beta chains were counted across the approximately 640 repertoires, and around 10 million of these chains were shared by at least two donors. A nearest-neighbor algorithm error-corrected the raw reads and collapsed the reads into unique sequences, merging closely related sequences to remove PCR and sequencing errors. Alignment of CDR3 sequences to IMGT reference sequences was used to assign V, D and J gene segments. For a sequence to be retained, at least a six-nucleotide match to both a V gene segment and a J gene segment was required. Rearrangements were classified as productive when the CDR3 lacked stop codons and remained in frame with V and J, and all other rearrangements were classified as non-productive. Following IMGT convention, CDR3 was defined as the stretch from the second conserved V-encoded cysteine to the conserved J-encoded phenylalanine. The earlier analysis of a few hundred of the donors excluded sequences that lacked an unambiguous match to a single V gene segment. An earlier analysis of 587 of the donors called V segments functional above 56.7% productive rearrangements and segregating when the between-donor standard deviation exceeded 5%. To diagnose cytomegalovirus status from the catalog of TCR beta chain sequences, a statistical classification framework was built. In a later analysis, V and J genes were assigned by comparing TCR nucleotide sequences against IMGT/GENE-DB human TR gene sequences. Using the TCRdist pipeline, a later analysis assigned CDR3 sequences along with most-parsimonious VDJ recombination scenarios. A later analysis defined each TCR beta chain by its CDR3 amino acid sequence plus V-gene family, and excluded reads lacking a unique V-gene family. In a later analysis, fewer than 600 highly shared, low-generation-probability nucleotide sequences were removed to address suspected cross-contamination and a sequencing artifact. A later analysis calculated a clonal expansion index for each public chain from normalized within-repertoire ranks of inferred template counts. In a later analysis, generation probabilities were computed with a VDJ recombination model fitted to out-of-frame rearrangements, and the resulting probabilities were checked against IGoR. A later analysis scored TCR-TCR, TCR-HLA and TCR-CMV co-occurrence with hypergeometric tests, applying a repertoire-size bias correction to TCR pairs. To estimate false discovery rates, a later analysis permuted the HLA or CMV assignments 20 times. In a later analysis, co-occurring TCRs were grouped with DBSCAN, and TCRdist sequence similarity was added when clustering was performed within HLA-allele-positive subsets. Repertoires with fewer than 30,000 or more than 120,000 public chains, plus five repertoires with anomalous nucleotide sharing, were excluded from co-occurrence clustering. The table comes from immuneACCESS by way of TCRdb, which keeps in-frame sequences with V and J called. Part of the clones is missing from these tables; in studies checked, under half for an unresolved V gene and the rest for unknown reasons. From that table come the V and J calls and clone size; the DNA was used to work out D and trimming. This sample holds hundreds of thousands of clones; 65% to 85% were observed only once. About 2.2% of the sample is in the top ten clones.

Note on this clone: No antigen is known for it. Base qualities are not recorded, but no much larger clone differs from it by a single base.

On the study overall, not on this receptor specifically: An earlier analysis of approximately 500 of the donors showed that most TCR beta V segments appeared in productive rearrangements either about 87% or about 30% of the time, which broadly matched IMGT annotations. A later genetic analysis reported fewer N-insertions in productive TCRs among donors in an Asian-associated ancestry cluster than the roughly 670-donor mean. In both the original and validation cohorts, the classifier was reported to diagnose cytomegalovirus status with high specificity and sensitivity. Because counts were too low, roughly 16 rarely observed V segments, including chromosome 9 orphons, were excluded from the earlier analysis of 500 to 700 of the donors. Most CMV-associated TCR beta chains appeared to be HLA-restricted in a later analysis, and the HLA associations seemed to be driven largely by CMV exposure. For the cohort, immune exposure information was limited to CMV serostatus. While some public TCRs were present in many individuals, most TCR sequences turned up only very rarely across donors. The study gave a list of over 150 TCR beta chains associated with cytomegalovirus. In a later analysis, several top co-occurrence clusters were reported to appear linked to parvovirus B19, influenza, CMV and Epstein-Barr virus. An association between a missense DCLRE1C variant and V-gene and J-gene trimming of TCR beta chains was found in a later genetic analysis and replicated in an independent cohort. Compared with equally common non-associated chains, HLA-associated TCR beta chains in a later analysis were more clonally expanded and had lower generation probabilities. A further reported finding was that TCR beta sequences accurately predicted the HLA-A and HLA-B alleles for most subjects in the first cohort. The presence/absence analyses assumed that sequencing depth was roughly uniform across donors, and that assumption may not be true. Correlated functional status among segregating V segments might reflect linkage disequilibrium, but an unknown experimental factor could not be ruled out. When HLA alleles, especially DR and DQ, strongly co-occurred, attributing TCR associations to individual alleles was difficult. At a false discovery rate of 0.05, a later analysis linked 16,951 TCR beta sequences to specific HLA alleles. In a later analysis, TCR association rates were found to vary across HLA loci, with the most associated TCRs seen for DRB1 alleles and the fewest for HLA-C alleles. A few of the identified cytomegalovirus-associated TCR beta chains were confirmed in vitro to be specific for cytomegalovirus antigens. The authors suggested that the approach could potentially be generalized to other disease states and immunological phenotypes. The sequencing pipeline was judged likely to have produced a cluster of highly shared sequence variants as a technical artifact. HLA typing was unavailable for some donors at each locus, so association tests used only the typed subset. This cohort had only TCR beta chains sequenced, and the lack of alpha or paired-chain data limited which features could be detected.

In total, about 650 healthy bone marrow donors made up the cohort. At the time of sampling, every cohort member was nominally healthy, though immune exposures that went unrecorded were likely present. The donor was CMV seronegative and was included in the group of a few hundred seronegative cohort members. A peripheral blood sample was provided by each donor, and peripheral blood mononuclear cells were used for TCR beta sequencing. Genomic DNA was extracted from the blood cell samples with the Qiagen DNeasy Blood Extraction Kit. The material sequenced was PBMCs. The TCR comes from a female donor in good health and CMV-seronegative.

The CDR3 here reads CASSNSGGTEAFF. In nucleotide form, the sequence is TGTGCCAGCAGCAACAGCGGGGGGACTGAAGCTTTCTTT. Recombination joined TRBV6-1 with TRBJ1-1; the D region possibly corresponds to TRBD1 (5 bases align). For CDR1 and CDR2, the germline V gene lists MNHNS and SASEGT. The CDR3 sequence holds 13 residues, the cysteine and phenylalanine included. Only CDR3 DNA remains: 39 bases, in frame from the first base. V lost 6 bases and J lost 5 bases; the stretch between them is 13 bases long.